This TCR beta chain is drawn from a study of T cell responses to AZD1222 COVID-19 vaccine. Details on this clone: Its matching antigen is unknown.

Assay used: immunoSEQ multiplex PCR; TCRdb lists only in-frame clones, some missing. The table includes 130,000 or so clones, more than 80% detected once. The CDR3 contains 17 residues. V lost 6 bases and J lost 10; bases outside the gene matches: 18. CDR1 is MRHNA and CDR2 is SNTAGT in the germline V gene. Findings and limits, study-wide: Donor demographics were predominantly white British with a female majority; clonal diversity may be underestimated. Only 5 or 6 AZD1222 recipients tested seropositive at baseline. Across the whole spike, CD4 TCRs peaked at regions 160-218 and 743-854. The study reported that nearly half of spike-specific TCRs target unmutated variant regions.

Sequencing was performed on peripheral blood, taken 28 days after the second dose of the MenACWY control vaccine. The origin of this receptor is an adult who received the MenACWY meningococcal vaccine as a control. V usage is TRBV6-4 and J usage is TRBJ1-6; 7 bases align to TRBD1. The CDR3 region is CASSDHIKTGSESPLHF. CDR3 sequence (DNA): TGTGCCAGCAGCGACCATATAAAGACAGGGTCAGAATCACCCCTCCACTTT.